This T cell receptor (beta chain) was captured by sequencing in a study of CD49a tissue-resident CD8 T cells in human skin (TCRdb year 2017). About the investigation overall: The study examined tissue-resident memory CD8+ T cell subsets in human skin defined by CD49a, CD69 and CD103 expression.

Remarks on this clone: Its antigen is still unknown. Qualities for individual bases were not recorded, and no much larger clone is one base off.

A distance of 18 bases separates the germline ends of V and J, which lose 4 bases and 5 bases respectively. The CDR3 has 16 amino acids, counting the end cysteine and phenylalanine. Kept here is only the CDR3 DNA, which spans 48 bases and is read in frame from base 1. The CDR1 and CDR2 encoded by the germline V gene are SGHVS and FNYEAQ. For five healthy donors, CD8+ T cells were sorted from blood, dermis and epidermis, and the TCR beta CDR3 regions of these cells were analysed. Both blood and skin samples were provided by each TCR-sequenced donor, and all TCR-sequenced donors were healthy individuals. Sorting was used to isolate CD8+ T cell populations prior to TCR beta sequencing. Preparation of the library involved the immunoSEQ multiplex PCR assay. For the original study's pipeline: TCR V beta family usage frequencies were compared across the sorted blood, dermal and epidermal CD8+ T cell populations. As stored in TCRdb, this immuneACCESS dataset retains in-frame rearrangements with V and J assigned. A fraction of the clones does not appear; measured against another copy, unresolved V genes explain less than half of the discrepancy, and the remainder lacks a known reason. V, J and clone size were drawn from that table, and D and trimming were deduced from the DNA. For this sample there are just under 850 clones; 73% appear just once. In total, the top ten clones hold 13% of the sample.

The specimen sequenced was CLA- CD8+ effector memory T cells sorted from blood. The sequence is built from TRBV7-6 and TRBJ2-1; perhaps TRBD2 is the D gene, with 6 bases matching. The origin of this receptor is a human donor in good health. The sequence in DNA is TGTGCCAGCAGCTCCAACGTCGACGGAGGGGACAATGAGCAGTTCTTC. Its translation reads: CASSSNVDGGDNEQFF.